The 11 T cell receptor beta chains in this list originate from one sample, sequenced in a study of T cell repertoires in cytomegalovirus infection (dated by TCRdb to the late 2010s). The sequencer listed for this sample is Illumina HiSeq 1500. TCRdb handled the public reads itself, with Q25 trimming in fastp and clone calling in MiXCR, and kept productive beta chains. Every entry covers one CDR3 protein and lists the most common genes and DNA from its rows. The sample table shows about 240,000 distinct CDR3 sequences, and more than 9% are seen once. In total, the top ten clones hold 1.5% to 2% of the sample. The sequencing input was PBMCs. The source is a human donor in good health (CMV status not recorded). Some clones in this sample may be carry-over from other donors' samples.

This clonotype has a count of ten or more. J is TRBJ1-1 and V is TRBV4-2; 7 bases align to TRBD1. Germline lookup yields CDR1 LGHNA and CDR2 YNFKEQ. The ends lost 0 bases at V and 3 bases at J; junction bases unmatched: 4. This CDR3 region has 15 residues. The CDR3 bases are TGTGCCAGCAGCCAAGATGGACAGGCGGACACTGAAGCTTTCTTT. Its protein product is CASSQDGQADTEAFF.

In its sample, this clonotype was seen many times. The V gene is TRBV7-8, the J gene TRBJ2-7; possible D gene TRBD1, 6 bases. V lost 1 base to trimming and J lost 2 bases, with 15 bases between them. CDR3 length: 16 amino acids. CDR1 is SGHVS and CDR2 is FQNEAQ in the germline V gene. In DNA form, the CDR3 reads TGTGCCAGCAGCTTAGGGACCGACAGGTTAACCTACGAGCAGTACTTC. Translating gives CASSLGTDRLTYEQYF.

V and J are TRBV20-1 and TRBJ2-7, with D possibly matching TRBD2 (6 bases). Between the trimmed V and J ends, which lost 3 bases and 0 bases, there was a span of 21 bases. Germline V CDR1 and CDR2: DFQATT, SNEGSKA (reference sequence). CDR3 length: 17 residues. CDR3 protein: CSASFGPGVISSYEQYF. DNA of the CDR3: TGCAGTGCTAGTTTTGGGCCGGGAGTTATCAGCTCCTACGAGCAGTACTTC.

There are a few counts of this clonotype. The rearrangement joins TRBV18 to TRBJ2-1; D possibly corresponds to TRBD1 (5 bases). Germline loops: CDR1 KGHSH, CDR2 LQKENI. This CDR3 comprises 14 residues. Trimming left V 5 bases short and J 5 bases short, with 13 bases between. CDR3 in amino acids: CASSSRTNDNEQFF. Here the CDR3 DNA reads TGTGCCAGCTCATCCCGGACAAACGACAATGAGCAGTTCTTC.

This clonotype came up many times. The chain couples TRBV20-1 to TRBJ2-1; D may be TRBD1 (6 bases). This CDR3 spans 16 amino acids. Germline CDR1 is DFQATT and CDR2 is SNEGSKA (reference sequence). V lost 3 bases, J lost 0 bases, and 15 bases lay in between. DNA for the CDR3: TGCAGTGCTAGCGTTCCGGGACAAGGCTCCTACAATGAGCAGTTCTTC. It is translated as CSASVPGQGSYNEQFF.

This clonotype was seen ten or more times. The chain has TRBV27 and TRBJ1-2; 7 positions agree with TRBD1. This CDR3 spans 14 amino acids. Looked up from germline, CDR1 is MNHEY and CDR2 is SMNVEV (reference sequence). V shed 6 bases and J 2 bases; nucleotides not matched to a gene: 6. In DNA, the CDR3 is TGTGCCAGCAGCATGACACAGGGGAACTATGGCTACACCTTC. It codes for CASSMTQGNYGYTF.

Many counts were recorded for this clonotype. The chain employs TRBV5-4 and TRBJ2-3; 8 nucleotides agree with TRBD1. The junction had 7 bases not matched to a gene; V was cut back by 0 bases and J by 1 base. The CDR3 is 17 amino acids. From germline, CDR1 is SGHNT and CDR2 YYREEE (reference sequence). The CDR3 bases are TGTGCCAGCAGCTTGGCTCATGAGACAGGGGGCACAGATACGCAGTATTTT. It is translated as CASSLAHETGGTDTQYF.

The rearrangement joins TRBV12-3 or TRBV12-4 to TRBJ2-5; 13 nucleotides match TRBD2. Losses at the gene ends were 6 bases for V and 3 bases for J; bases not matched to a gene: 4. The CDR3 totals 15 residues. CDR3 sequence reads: CASSGTSGTKETQYF. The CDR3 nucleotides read TGTGCCAGCAGCGGGACTAGCGGGACCAAAGAGACCCAGTACTTC.

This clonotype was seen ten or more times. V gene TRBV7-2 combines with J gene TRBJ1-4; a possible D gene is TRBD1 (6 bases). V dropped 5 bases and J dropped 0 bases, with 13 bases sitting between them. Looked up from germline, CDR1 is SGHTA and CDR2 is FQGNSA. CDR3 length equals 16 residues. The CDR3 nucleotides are TGTGCCAGCAGCCACCGGGACATCGCAACTAATGAAAAACTGTTTTTT. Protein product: CASSHRDIATNEKLFF.

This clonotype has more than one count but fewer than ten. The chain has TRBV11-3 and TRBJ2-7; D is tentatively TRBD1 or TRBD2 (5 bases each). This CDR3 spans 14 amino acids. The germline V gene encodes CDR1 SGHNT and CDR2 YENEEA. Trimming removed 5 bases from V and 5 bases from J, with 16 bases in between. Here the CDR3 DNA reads TGTGCCAGCAGCCCGCTGCGTGGGACCCACGAGCAGTACTTC. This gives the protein CASSPLRGTHEQYF. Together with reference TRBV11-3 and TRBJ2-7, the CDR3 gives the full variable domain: EAGVVQSPRYKIIEKKQPVAFWCNPISGHNTLYWYLQNLGQGPELLIRYENEEAVDDSQLPKDRFSAERLKGVDSTLKIQPAELGDSAVYLCASSPLRGTHEQYFGPGTRLTVT.

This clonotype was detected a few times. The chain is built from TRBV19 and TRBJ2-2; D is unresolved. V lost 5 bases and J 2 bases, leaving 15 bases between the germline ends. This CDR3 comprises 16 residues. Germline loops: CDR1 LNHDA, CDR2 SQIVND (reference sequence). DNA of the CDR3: TGTGCCAGTAGTTCCCCCCCCGCATCTAACACCGGGGAGCTGTTTTTT. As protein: CASSSPPASNTGELFF.